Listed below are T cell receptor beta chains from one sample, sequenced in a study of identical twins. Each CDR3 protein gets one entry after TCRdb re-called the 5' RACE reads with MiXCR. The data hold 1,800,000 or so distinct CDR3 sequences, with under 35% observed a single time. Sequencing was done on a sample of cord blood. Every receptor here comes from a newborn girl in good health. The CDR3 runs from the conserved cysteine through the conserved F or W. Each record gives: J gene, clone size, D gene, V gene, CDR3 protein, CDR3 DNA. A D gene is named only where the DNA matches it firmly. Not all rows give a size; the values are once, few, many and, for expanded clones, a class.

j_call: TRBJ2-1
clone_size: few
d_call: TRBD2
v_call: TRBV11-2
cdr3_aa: CASSSTSGGLPEQFF
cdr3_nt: TGTGCCAGCAGCTCTACTAGCGGGGGGCTTCCCGAGCAGTTCTTC

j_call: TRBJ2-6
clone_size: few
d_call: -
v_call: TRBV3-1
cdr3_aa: CASSPKLVTGANVLTF
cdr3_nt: TGTGCCAGCAGCCCAAAGTTGGTTACTGGGGCCAACGTCCTGACTTTC

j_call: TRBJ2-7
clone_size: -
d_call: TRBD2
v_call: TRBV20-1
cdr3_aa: CSATFRGRAHEQYF
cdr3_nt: TGCAGTGCTACCTTTCGCGGGAGGGCCCACGAGCAGTACTTC

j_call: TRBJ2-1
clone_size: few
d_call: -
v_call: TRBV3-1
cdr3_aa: CASNRQGLYNEQFF
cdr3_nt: TGTGCCAGCAACAGACAGGGACTCTACAATGAGCAGTTCTTC

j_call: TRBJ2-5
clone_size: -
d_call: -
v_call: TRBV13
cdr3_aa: CASSLKWGLSGETQYF
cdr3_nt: TGTGCCAGCAGCTTAAAGTGGGGCTTAAGCGGGGAGACCCAGTACTTC

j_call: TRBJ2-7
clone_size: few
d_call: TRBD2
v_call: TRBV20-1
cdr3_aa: CSARGTSGNAIYEQYF
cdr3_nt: TGCAGTGCTAGGGGGACTAGCGGGAACGCAATCTACGAGCAGTACTTC

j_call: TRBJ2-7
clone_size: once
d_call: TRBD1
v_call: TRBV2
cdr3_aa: CASSAQQGFSHEQYF
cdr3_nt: TGTGCCAGCAGTGCACAACAGGGGTTCTCCCACGAGCAGTACTTC

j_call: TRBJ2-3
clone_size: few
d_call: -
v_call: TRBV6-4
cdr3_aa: CASSDPPFSSTDTQYF
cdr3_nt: TGTGCCAGCAGTGATCCCCCTTTTTCTAGCACAGATACGCAGTATTTT

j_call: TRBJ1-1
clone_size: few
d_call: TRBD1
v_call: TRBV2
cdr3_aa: CASRSDRTNTEAFF
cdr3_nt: TGTGCCAGCAGGTCGGACAGGACGAACACTGAAGCTTTCTTT

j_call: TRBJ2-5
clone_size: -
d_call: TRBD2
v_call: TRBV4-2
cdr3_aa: CASSPWAGLAGAVYQETQYF
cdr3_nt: TGTGCCAGCAGTCCATGGGCCGGACTAGCGGGAGCGGTGTACCAAGAGACCCAGTACTTC

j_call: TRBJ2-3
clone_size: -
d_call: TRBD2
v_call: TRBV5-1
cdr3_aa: CASSPETSGRGDTQYF
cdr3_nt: TGCGCCAGCAGCCCAGAGACTAGCGGGAGAGGAGATACGCAGTATTTT

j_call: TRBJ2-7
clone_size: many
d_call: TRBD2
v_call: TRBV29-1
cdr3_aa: CSVEGLGLAGVSYEQYF
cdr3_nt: TGCAGCGTTGAAGGTTTGGGGCTAGCGGGGGTCTCCTACGAGCAGTACTTC

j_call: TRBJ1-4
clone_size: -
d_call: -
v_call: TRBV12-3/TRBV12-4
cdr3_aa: CASSAGQANEKLFF
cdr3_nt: TGTGCCAGCAGTGCAGGGCAGGCTAATGAAAAACTGTTTTTT

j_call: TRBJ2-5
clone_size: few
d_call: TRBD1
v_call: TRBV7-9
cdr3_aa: CASRETGHKETQYF
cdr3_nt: TGTGCCAGCAGGGAGACAGGGCACAAAGAGACCCAGTACTTC

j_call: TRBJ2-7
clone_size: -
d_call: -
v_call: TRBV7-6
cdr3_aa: CASSIDPEGAEQYF
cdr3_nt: TGTGCCAGCAGCATCGACCCAGAGGGCGCTGAGCAGTACTTC

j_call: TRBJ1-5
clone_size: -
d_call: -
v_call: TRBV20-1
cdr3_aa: CSARGLGQPQHF
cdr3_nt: TGCAGTGCTAGGGGATTAGGTCAGCCCCAGCATTTT

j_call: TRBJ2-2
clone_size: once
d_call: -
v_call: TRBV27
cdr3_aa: CASSPSMNWVGTGELFF
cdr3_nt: TGTGCCAGCAGCCCCAGCATGAATTGGGTCGGCACCGGGGAGCTGTTTTTT

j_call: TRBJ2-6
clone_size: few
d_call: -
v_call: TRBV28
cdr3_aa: CASTLAAAVSGANVLTF
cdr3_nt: TGTGCCAGCACCTTAGCGGCAGCAGTCTCTGGGGCCAACGTCCTGACTTTC

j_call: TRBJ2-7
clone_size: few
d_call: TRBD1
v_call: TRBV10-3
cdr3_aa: CAISGIRGPYEQYF
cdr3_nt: TGTGCCATCAGTGGTATTAGGGGGCCTTACGAGCAGTACTTC

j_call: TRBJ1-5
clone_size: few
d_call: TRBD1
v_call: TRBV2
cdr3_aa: CASGQGIDQPQHF
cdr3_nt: TGTGCCAGCGGACAGGGAATTGATCAGCCCCAGCATTTT

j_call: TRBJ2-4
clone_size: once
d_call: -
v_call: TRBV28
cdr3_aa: CASSWGRLTKRGPEQYF
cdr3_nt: TGTGCCAGCAGTTGGGGCCGCCTAACTAAAAGGGGACCAGAGCAGTACTTC

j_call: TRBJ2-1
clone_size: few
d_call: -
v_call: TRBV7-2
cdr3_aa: CASSDESYNEQFF
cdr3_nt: TGTGCCAGCAGCGACGAGTCCTACAATGAGCAGTTCTTC

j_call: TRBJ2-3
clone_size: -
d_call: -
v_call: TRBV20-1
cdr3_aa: CSARPPQLSSTDTQYF
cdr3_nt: TGCAGTGCTAGACCCCCACAGCTTTCTAGCACAGATACGCAGTATTTT

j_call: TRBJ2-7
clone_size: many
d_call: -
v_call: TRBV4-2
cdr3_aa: CASSQEDPPYEQYF
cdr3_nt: TGTGCCAGCAGCCAAGAAGACCCCCCCTACGAGCAGTACTTC

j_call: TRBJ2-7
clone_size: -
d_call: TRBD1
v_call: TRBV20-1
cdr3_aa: CSASILGTGNYEQYF
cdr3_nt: TGCAGTGCTAGTATACTCGGGACAGGGAACTACGAGCAGTACTTC

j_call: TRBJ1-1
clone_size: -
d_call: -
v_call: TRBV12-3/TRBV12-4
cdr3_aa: CASSPREQDTEAFF
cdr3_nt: TGTGCCAGCAGTCCAAGGGAACAGGACACTGAAGCTTTCTTT

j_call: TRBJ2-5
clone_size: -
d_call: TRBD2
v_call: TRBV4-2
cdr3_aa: CASSQEPAGNQETQYF
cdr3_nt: TGTGCCAGCAGCCAAGAGCCAGCGGGAAACCAAGAGACCCAGTACTTC

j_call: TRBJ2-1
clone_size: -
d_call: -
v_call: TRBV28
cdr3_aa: CASSLLSLSSYNEQFF
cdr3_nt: TGTGCCAGCAGTTTACTGAGTTTGAGCTCCTACAATGAGCAGTTCTTC

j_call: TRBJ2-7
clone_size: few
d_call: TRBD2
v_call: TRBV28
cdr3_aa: CASFSATSGRSHEQYF
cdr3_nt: TGTGCCAGCTTCTCCGCGACTAGCGGGAGATCCCACGAGCAGTACTTC

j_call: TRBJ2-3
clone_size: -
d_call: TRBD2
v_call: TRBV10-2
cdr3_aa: CASSRGGGYTDTQYF
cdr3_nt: TGCGCCAGCAGCAGAGGCGGGGGGTACACAGATACGCAGTATTTT

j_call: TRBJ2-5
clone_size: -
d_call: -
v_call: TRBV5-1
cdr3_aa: CAGSFTLQETQYF
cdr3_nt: TGCGCCGGCAGCTTCACCTTACAAGAGACCCAGTACTTC

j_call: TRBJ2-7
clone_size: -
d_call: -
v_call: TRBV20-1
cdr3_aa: CSAQGQRPYNEQYF
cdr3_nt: TGCAGTGCCCAAGGCCAGCGGCCCTACAATGAGCAGTACTTC

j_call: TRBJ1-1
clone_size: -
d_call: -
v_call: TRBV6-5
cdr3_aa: CASSRLGRVNPLNTEAFF
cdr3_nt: TGTGCCAGCAGTCGACTCGGGAGGGTGAATCCCTTGAACACTGAAGCTTTCTTT

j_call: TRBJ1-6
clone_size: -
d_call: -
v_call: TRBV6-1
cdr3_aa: CASIPGATYNSPLHF
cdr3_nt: TGTGCCAGCATACCCGGCGCTACTTATAATTCACCCCTCCACTTT

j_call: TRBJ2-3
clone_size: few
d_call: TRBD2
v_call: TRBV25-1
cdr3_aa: CASSRSGGARTDTQYF
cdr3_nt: TGTGCCAGCAGTAGAAGCGGGGGGGCCAGGACAGATACGCAGTATTTT

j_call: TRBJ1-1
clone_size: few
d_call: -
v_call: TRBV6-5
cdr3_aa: CASRPGGGAEAFF
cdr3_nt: TGTGCCAGCAGGCCCGGGGGCGGCGCTGAAGCTTTCTTT

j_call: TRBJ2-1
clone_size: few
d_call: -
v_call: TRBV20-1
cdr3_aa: CSSDTHLPEQFF
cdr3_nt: TGCAGCTCGGACACCCACCTACCGGAGCAGTTCTTC

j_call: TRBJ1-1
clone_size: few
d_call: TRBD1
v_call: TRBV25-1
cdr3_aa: CASRPGQGTNTEAFF
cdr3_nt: TGTGCCAGCAGGCCGGGACAGGGGACGAACACTGAAGCTTTCTTT

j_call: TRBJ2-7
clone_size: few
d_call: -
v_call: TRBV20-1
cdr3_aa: CSALLPSYEQYF
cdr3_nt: TGCAGTGCTTTACTCCCCTCCTACGAGCAGTACTTC